These T cell receptor beta chains were read from a single sample in a study of blood T cell repertoires in COVID-19. Method: immunoSEQ multiplex PCR; TCRdb's copy keeps in-frame clones and lacks some. The table has roughly 100,000 clones, about nine tenths seen once. The sequenced sample consisted of peripheral blood. These receptor sequences come from a man between 18 and 29 years old with acute or convalescent COVID-19. Each CDR3 is given with its conserved first and last residue. Fields, in order: V gene, clone size, D gene, J gene, CDR3 protein, CDR3 DNA. D genes are given only for firm matches. Rows give clone size only sometimes, using once, few, many, or a class for an expanded clone.

v_gene: TRBV11-2
abundance: -
d_gene: -
j_gene: TRBJ2-7
CDR3aa: CASKRVSSYEQYF
CDR3nt: TGTGCCAGCAAGCGGGTCAGCTCCTACGAGCAGTACTTC

v_gene: TRBV15
abundance: -
d_gene: TRBD2
j_gene: TRBJ2-7
CDR3aa: CATSTTSGGLEQYF
CDR3nt: TGTGCCACCAGCACGACTAGCGGGGGACTCGAGCAGTACTTC

v_gene: TRBV24-1
abundance: -
d_gene: TRBD2
j_gene: TRBJ2-1
CDR3aa: CATSPRTSSYNEQFF
CDR3nt: TGTGCCACCAGCCCTCGGACTAGCTCCTACAATGAGCAGTTCTTC

v_gene: TRBV19
abundance: -
d_gene: -
j_gene: TRBJ1-4
CDR3aa: CASSIAGWQPNEKLFF
CDR3nt: TGTGCCAGTAGTATAGCAGGGTGGCAGCCTAATGAAAAACTGTTTTTT

v_gene: TRBV7-6
abundance: -
d_gene: TRBD2
j_gene: TRBJ2-7
CDR3aa: CASSLAPGLAGAQIYEQYF
CDR3nt: TGTGCCAGCAGCTTAGCGCCGGGTCTAGCGGGAGCTCAGATCTACGAGCAGTACTTC

v_gene: TRBV12-5
abundance: -
d_gene: -
j_gene: TRBJ1-2
CDR3aa: CASGLGQANYGYTF
CDR3nt: TGTGCTAGTGGTTTGGGACAGGCGAACTATGGCTACACCTTC

v_gene: TRBV6-6
abundance: -
d_gene: TRBD1
j_gene: TRBJ2-2
CDR3aa: CASLRDRGLAGELFF
CDR3nt: TGTGCCAGCCTCCGGGACAGGGGGCTTGCCGGGGAGCTGTTTTTT

v_gene: TRBV20-1
abundance: -
d_gene: -
j_gene: TRBJ1-4
CDR3aa: CSARGTDSGF
CDR3nt: TGCAGTGCTAGAGGCACAGACAGTGGTTTT

v_gene: TRBV6-2/TRBV6-3
abundance: -
d_gene: -
j_gene: TRBJ1-5
CDR3aa: CASSLARDSNQPQHF
CDR3nt: TGTGCCAGCAGCCTCGCCAGGGATAGCAATCAGCCCCAGCATTTT

v_gene: TRBV4-1
abundance: -
d_gene: TRBD1
j_gene: TRBJ1-5
CDR3aa: CASSQELGQGNQPQHF
CDR3nt: TGCGCCAGCAGCCAAGAGCTGGGACAGGGCAATCAGCCCCAGCATTTT

v_gene: TRBV19
abundance: -
d_gene: -
j_gene: TRBJ2-2
CDR3aa: CATSFRGANTGELFF
CDR3nt: TGTGCCACCTCATTCAGGGGTGCGAACACCGGGGAGCTGTTTTTT

v_gene: TRBV4-2
abundance: -
d_gene: TRBD1
j_gene: TRBJ1-1
CDR3aa: CASSHPTGGRNTEAFF
CDR3nt: TGTGCCAGCAGCCACCCTACAGGGGGAAGGAACACTGAAGCTTTCTTT

v_gene: TRBV11-2
abundance: -
d_gene: TRBD1
j_gene: TRBJ1-4
CDR3aa: CASSSRQGPYEKLFF
CDR3nt: TGTGCCAGCAGCTCCCGACAGGGTCCCTATGAAAAACTGTTTTTT

v_gene: TRBV19
abundance: -
d_gene: -
j_gene: TRBJ1-1
CDR3aa: CASSIREPNTEAFF
CDR3nt: TGTGCCAGTAGTATAAGGGAGCCTAACACTGAAGCTTTCTTT

v_gene: TRBV10-2
abundance: once
d_gene: -
j_gene: TRBJ1-4
CDR3aa: CATRGSTNEKLFF
CDR3nt: TGCGCCACCCGGGGGTCGACTAATGAAAAACTGTTTTTT

v_gene: TRBV9
abundance: -
d_gene: -
j_gene: TRBJ1-4
CDR3aa: CASSQNDSTNEKLFF
CDR3nt: TGTGCCAGCAGCCAAAACGACTCAACTAATGAAAAACTGTTTTTT

v_gene: TRBV27
abundance: -
d_gene: TRBD2
j_gene: TRBJ2-3
CDR3aa: CASSPGLAPDTQYF
CDR3nt: TGTGCCAGCAGTCCAGGACTAGCGCCAGATACGCAGTATTTT

v_gene: TRBV2
abundance: once
d_gene: TRBD2
j_gene: TRBJ2-2
CDR3aa: CASSGEASLAGPTGELFF
CDR3nt: TGTGCCAGCAGTGGGGAGGCTTCACTAGCGGGCCCCACCGGGGAGCTGTTTTTT

v_gene: TRBV5-1
abundance: once
d_gene: TRBD2
j_gene: TRBJ2-7
CDR3aa: CASSLSGTSGGGEQYF
CDR3nt: TGCGCCAGCAGCTTGTCGGGGACTAGCGGGGGGGGCGAGCAGTACTTC

v_gene: TRBV6-5
abundance: -
d_gene: TRBD1
j_gene: TRBJ1-2
CDR3aa: CASSSGQVLGYTF
CDR3nt: TGTGCCAGCAGTTCCGGACAGGTACTTGGCTACACCTTC

v_gene: TRBV9
abundance: -
d_gene: -
j_gene: TRBJ2-1
CDR3aa: CASSSRGSSYNEQFF
CDR3nt: TGTGCCAGCAGCTCGAGGGGGTCCTCGTACAATGAGCAGTTCTTC

v_gene: TRBV5-6
abundance: -
d_gene: TRBD2
j_gene: TRBJ2-3
CDR3aa: CASTPYNLAAIGQYF
CDR3nt: TGTGCCAGCACTCCCTACAACCTAGCGGCAATAGGGCAGTATTTT

v_gene: TRBV30
abundance: -
d_gene: -
j_gene: TRBJ1-1
CDR3aa: CAWRDRFAMNTEAFF
CDR3nt: TGTGCCTGGAGGGACAGATTCGCTATGAACACTGAAGCTTTCTTT

v_gene: TRBV6-5
abundance: -
d_gene: TRBD1
j_gene: TRBJ1-4
CDR3aa: CASSRLGTGGEKLFF
CDR3nt: TGTGCCAGCAGTCGCCTCGGGACAGGGGGTGAAAAACTGTTTTTT

v_gene: TRBV18
abundance: -
d_gene: -
j_gene: TRBJ1-5
CDR3aa: CASSPPQAHQPQHF
CDR3nt: TGTGCCAGCTCACCACCCCAAGCCCATCAGCCCCAGCATTTT

v_gene: TRBV9
abundance: -
d_gene: TRBD1
j_gene: TRBJ2-7
CDR3aa: CASSPGTGLAYEQYF
CDR3nt: TGTGCCAGCAGCCCAGGGACAGGTCTTGCCTACGAGCAGTACTTC

v_gene: TRBV27
abundance: -
d_gene: -
j_gene: TRBJ1-2
CDR3aa: CASSSIHGTLDGYTF
CDR3nt: TGTGCCAGCAGTTCTATTCACGGGACACTCGATGGCTACACCTTC

v_gene: TRBV5-3
abundance: -
d_gene: -
j_gene: TRBJ1-5
CDR3aa: CANPPAQGPAKNQPQHF
CDR3nt: TGTGCCAACCCCCCGGCACAGGGCCCTGCCAAAAATCAGCCCCAGCATTTT

v_gene: TRBV14
abundance: -
d_gene: -
j_gene: TRBJ1-2
CDR3aa: CASSQRGLRDRGYGYTF
CDR3nt: TGTGCCAGCAGCCAGCGGGGACTCCGTGATCGGGGCTATGGCTACACCTTC

v_gene: TRBV24-1
abundance: -
d_gene: TRBD1
j_gene: TRBJ1-1
CDR3aa: CATGTGTNTEAFF
CDR3nt: TGTGCCACCGGGACAGGGACCAACACTGAAGCTTTCTTT

v_gene: TRBV9
abundance: -
d_gene: TRBD1
j_gene: TRBJ1-1
CDR3aa: CASSRDRARGEAFF
CDR3nt: TGTGCCAGCAGCCGGGACAGAGCGCGGGGTGAAGCTTTCTTT

v_gene: TRBV15
abundance: -
d_gene: TRBD2
j_gene: TRBJ2-1
CDR3aa: CATSRVGQRELNGEQFF
CDR3nt: TGTGCCACCAGCAGAGTTGGCCAGCGGGAGTTGAACGGCGAGCAGTTCTTC

v_gene: TRBV3-1/TRBV3-2
abundance: -
d_gene: -
j_gene: TRBJ2-7
CDR3aa: CASSQAYPGAANYEQYF
CDR3nt: TGTGCCAGCAGCCAAGCCTACCCGGGTGCCGCTAACTACGAGCAGTACTTC

v_gene: TRBV3-1/TRBV3-2
abundance: -
d_gene: TRBD1
j_gene: TRBJ1-1
CDR3aa: CASSHSGQLNTEAFF
CDR3nt: TGTGCCAGCAGCCACTCGGGACAGCTGAACACTGAAGCTTTCTTT

v_gene: TRBV2
abundance: -
d_gene: -
j_gene: TRBJ2-5
CDR3aa: CASSDLAARETQYF
CDR3nt: TGTGCCAGCAGTGATCTGGCTGCCAGGGAGACCCAGTACTTC

v_gene: TRBV19
abundance: once
d_gene: -
j_gene: TRBJ2-1
CDR3aa: CASTYTDEQFF
CDR3nt: TGTGCCAGTACCTATACGGATGAGCAGTTCTTC

v_gene: TRBV6-5
abundance: -
d_gene: -
j_gene: TRBJ2-3
CDR3aa: CASSYGQGQITDTQYF
CDR3nt: TGTGCCAGCAGTTACGGGCAGGGGCAAATCACAGATACGCAGTATTTT

v_gene: TRBV20-1
abundance: -
d_gene: TRBD2
j_gene: TRBJ2-7
CDR3aa: CSASSGGRGPEQYF
CDR3nt: TGCAGTGCTAGTTCCGGCGGGAGGGGGCCCGAGCAGTACTTC

v_gene: TRBV19
abundance: -
d_gene: -
j_gene: TRBJ2-6
CDR3aa: CASSIQRPVGANVLTF
CDR3nt: TGTGCCAGTAGTATACAGCGGCCAGTGGGGGCCAACGTCCTGACTTTC

v_gene: TRBV30
abundance: -
d_gene: TRBD1
j_gene: TRBJ1-6
CDR3aa: CAWSPLRQGAGSPLHF
CDR3nt: TGTGCCTGGAGTCCCCTAAGACAGGGGGCTGGCTCACCCCTCCACTTT

v_gene: TRBV6-2/TRBV6-3
abundance: -
d_gene: -
j_gene: TRBJ1-1
CDR3aa: CASSYMGADTEAFF
CDR3nt: TGTGCCAGCAGTTACATGGGGGCTGACACTGAAGCTTTCTTT

v_gene: TRBV19
abundance: -
d_gene: -
j_gene: TRBJ1-1
CDR3aa: CASSIDRTVPAFF
CDR3nt: TGTGCCAGTAGTATAGACAGGACAGTCCCAGCTTTCTTT

v_gene: TRBV19
abundance: -
d_gene: -
j_gene: TRBJ2-2
CDR3aa: CASSMRELRGSAGELFF
CDR3nt: TGTGCCAGTAGTATGCGAGAGTTGAGAGGGAGCGCCGGGGAGCTGTTTTTT

v_gene: TRBV4-1
abundance: -
d_gene: -
j_gene: TRBJ1-5
CDR3aa: CASSQVIAGDNQPQHF
CDR3nt: TGCGCCAGCAGCCAAGTGATAGCGGGAGATAATCAGCCCCAGCATTTT

v_gene: TRBV19
abundance: -
d_gene: TRBD2
j_gene: TRBJ2-7
CDR3aa: CASSMRGLAGDRSYEQYF
CDR3nt: TGTGCCAGTAGTATGCGGGGACTAGCGGGAGACCGTTCCTACGAGCAGTACTTC

v_gene: TRBV6-6
abundance: -
d_gene: TRBD2
j_gene: TRBJ2-7
CDR3aa: CASSYGGSGPPYEQYF
CDR3nt: TGTGCCAGCAGTTACGGGGGTAGCGGGCCCCCCTACGAGCAGTACTTC

v_gene: TRBV6-5
abundance: -
d_gene: -
j_gene: TRBJ1-1
CDR3aa: CASTGTIEAFF
CDR3nt: TGTGCCAGCACCGGGACTATTGAAGCTTTCTTT

v_gene: TRBV5-1
abundance: -
d_gene: -
j_gene: TRBJ1-1
CDR3aa: CASSVTGPPNTEAFF
CDR3nt: TGCGCCAGCAGCGTAACAGGGCCGCCGAACACTGAAGCTTTCTTT

v_gene: TRBV19
abundance: -
d_gene: -
j_gene: TRBJ1-3
CDR3aa: CASTYRGNTIYF
CDR3nt: TGTGCCAGTACTTATAGAGGAAACACCATATATTTT

v_gene: TRBV12-3/TRBV12-4
abundance: -
d_gene: -
j_gene: TRBJ1-1
CDR3aa: CASSLSGAEGAFF
CDR3nt: TGTGCCAGCAGTTTGAGTGGGGCGGAGGGAGCTTTCTTT

v_gene: TRBV25-1
abundance: -
d_gene: -
j_gene: TRBJ1-1
CDR3aa: CASRGGSTEAFF
CDR3nt: TGTGCCAGCAGGGGAGGAAGCACTGAAGCTTTCTTT

v_gene: TRBV5-6
abundance: -
d_gene: -
j_gene: TRBJ2-6
CDR3aa: CASNGVNSGANVLTF
CDR3nt: TGTGCCAGCAACGGGGTTAACTCTGGGGCCAACGTCCTGACTTTC

v_gene: TRBV7-7
abundance: -
d_gene: -
j_gene: TRBJ2-5
CDR3aa: CASSLTGLDQETQYF
CDR3nt: TGTGCCAGCAGCTTAACAGGGCTAGACCAAGAGACCCAGTACTTC